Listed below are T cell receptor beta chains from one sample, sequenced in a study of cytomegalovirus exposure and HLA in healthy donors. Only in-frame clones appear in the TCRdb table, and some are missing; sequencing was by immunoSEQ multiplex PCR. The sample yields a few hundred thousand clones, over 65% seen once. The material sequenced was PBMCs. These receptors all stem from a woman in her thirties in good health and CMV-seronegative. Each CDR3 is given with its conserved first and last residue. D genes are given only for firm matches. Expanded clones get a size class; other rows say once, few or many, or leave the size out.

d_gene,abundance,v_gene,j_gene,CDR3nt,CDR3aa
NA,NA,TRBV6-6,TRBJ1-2,TGTGCCAGCAGCCCACCTTCAGGGGCCCCAAATGGCTACACCTTC,CASSPPSGAPNGYTF
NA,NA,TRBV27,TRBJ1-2,TGTGCCAGCAGTTTCTCGGGTACCTCATTGGAGGGCTACACCTTC,CASSFSGTSLEGYTF
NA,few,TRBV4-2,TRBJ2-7,TGTGCCAGCAGCCAAGTAGCTAGCGAGATATACTACGAGCAGTACTTC,CASSQVASEIYYEQYF
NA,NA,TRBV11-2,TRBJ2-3,TGTGCCAGCAGCTTAGGTACGGCCCCGCTCGGAGTTTTGGATACGCAGTATTTT,CASSLGTAPLGVLDTQYF
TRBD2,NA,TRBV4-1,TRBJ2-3,TGCGCCAGCAGCCAGGCCTTCGGGGGGAGAGGGGATACGCAGTATTTT,CASSQAFGGRGDTQYF
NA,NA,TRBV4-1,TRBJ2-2,TGCGCCAGCAGCTATACAGGGTTTCGGGAGCTGTTTTTT,CASSYTGFRELFF
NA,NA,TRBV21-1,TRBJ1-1,TGTGCCAGCAGCAAAAAATCGACCCGACTGATCAACACTGAAGCTTTCTTT,CASSKKSTRLINTEAFF
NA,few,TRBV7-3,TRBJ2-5,TGTGCCAGCAGCTTAGGGTCAGGGCAAGAGACCCAGTACTTC,CASSLGSGQETQYF
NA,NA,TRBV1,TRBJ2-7,TGCACCAGCAGCCAAGTACGGTCCTACGAGCAGTACTTC,CTSSQVRSYEQYF
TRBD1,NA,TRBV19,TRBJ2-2,TGTGCCAGTACCGGGACAGGGGGGATGAACACCGGGGAGCTGTTTTTT,CASTGTGGMNTGELFF
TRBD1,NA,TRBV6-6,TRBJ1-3,TGTGCCAGCAGTTCTAACCGGGACAGCGGAAACACCATATATTTT,CASSSNRDSGNTIYF
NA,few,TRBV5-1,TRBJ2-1,TGCGCCAGCAGCTTGGGACTAGGCAATGAGCAGTTCTTC,CASSLGLGNEQFF
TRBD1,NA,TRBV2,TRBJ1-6,TGTGCCAGGAAAGGACAGGGGGATTCACCCCTCCACTTT,CARKGQGDSPLHF
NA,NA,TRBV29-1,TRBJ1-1,TGCAGCGTCCGGAAATCACAGGTGGTGAACACTGAAGCTTTCTTT,CSVRKSQVVNTEAFF
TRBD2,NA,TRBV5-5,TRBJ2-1,TGTGCCAGCATAGTCACTAGCGGGTACTATGAGCAGTTCTTC,CASIVTSGYYEQFF
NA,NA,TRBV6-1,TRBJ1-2,TGTGCCAGCATACAGGGTTGCATCTACACCTTC,CASIQGCIYTF
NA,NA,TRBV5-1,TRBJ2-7,TGCGCCAGCAGCTTAGAGGAGTACTACGAGCAGTACTTC,CASSLEEYYEQYF
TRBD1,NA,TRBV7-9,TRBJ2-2,TGTGCCAGCAAACAGGGGTTGTACACCGGGGAGCTGTTTTTT,CASKQGLYTGELFF
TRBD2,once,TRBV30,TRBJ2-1,TGTGCCTGGAAAGTCCGGGGGGGCAATGAGCAGTTCTTC,CAWKVRGGNEQFF
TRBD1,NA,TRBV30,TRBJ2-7,TGTGCCTGGAACCCGACAGGGGGCGAGCAGTACTTC,CAWNPTGGEQYF
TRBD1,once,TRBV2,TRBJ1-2,TGTGCCAGCAGGGTGGACAGGGGGGATAACTATGGCTACACCTTC,CASRVDRGDNYGYTF
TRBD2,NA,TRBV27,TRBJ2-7,TGTGCCAGCAGTTTAGGACTAGCGGGGCTGTACGAGCAGTACTTC,CASSLGLAGLYEQYF
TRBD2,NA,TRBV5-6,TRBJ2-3,TGTGCCAGCAGCTTACTAGCGGGGGGGCCGACAGATACGCAGTATTTT,CASSLLAGGPTDTQYF
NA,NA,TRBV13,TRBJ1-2,TGTGCCAGCAGCTCCCTCACAGGGATGGGCGGCTACACCTTC,CASSSLTGMGGYTF
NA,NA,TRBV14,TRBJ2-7,TGTGCCAGCAGCCATTTCGCCGGGACACTTTCTTCCTACGAGCAGTACTTC,CASSHFAGTLSSYEQYF
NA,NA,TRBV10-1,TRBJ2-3,TGCGCCAGCATCTCGGGAGAATGGGATACGCAGTATTTT,CASISGEWDTQYF
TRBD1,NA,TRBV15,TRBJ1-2,TGTGCCACCAGCAGAGATTGGGACAGGGGAGAGGACTATGGCTACACCTTC,CATSRDWDRGEDYGYTF
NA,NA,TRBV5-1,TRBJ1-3,TGCGCCAGCAGCATCCAAACTGCGGGGGCGCAGGGGGGAAACACCATATATTTT,CASSIQTAGAQGGNTIYF
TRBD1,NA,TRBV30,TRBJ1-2,TGTGCCTGGAGCGCGGACAGGGACCACACCTTC,CAWSADRDHTF
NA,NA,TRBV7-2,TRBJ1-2,TGTGCCAGCAGCTTATCTTACGGGACATACGGCTACACCTTC,CASSLSYGTYGYTF
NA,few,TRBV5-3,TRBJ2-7,TGTGCCAGAAGATCCCCCCCCGGGAGTAAGGTCGAGCAGTACTTC,CARRSPPGSKVEQYF
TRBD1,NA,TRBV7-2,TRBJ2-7,TGTGCCAGCAGCCTCGGACAGGGGGCGTACTACGAGCAGTACTTC,CASSLGQGAYYEQYF
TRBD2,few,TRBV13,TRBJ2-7,TGTGCCAGCAGCTTACAAGCGGGAGTGCCCGCCTCCTACGAGCAGTACTTC,CASSLQAGVPASYEQYF
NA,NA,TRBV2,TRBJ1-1,TGTGCCAATGGAGGGGGGGGCACGGGCACTGAAGCTTTCTTT,CANGGGGTGTEAFF
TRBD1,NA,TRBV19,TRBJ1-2,TGTGCCAGTAGTAGGCCGGGACAGGGTCACGGCTACACCTTC,CASSRPGQGHGYTF
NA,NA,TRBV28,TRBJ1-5,TGTGCCAGCATCAAAATGGGAGGGGGAGGTCAGCCCCAGCATTTT,CASIKMGGGGQPQHF
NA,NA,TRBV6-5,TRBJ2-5,TGTGCCAGCAGCCCCAGGGGAGAGACCCAGTACTTC,CASSPRGETQYF